This T cell receptor (beta chain) was recovered during a study of early T cells in non-severe SARS-CoV-2 infection. Study at large: Bulk RNA isolated from unsorted whole blood underwent sequencing; chains were not paired. Broader study findings: Anti-spike CD8 specificities were favored by VDJdb matching, whose results missed private and CD4 specificities.

This clonotype was counted at least ten times. Its antigen remains unidentified. The library protocol tagged individual cDNA molecules with unique molecular identifiers. TCRdb analysed the 5' RACE reads with MiXCR anew, one entry per CDR3 protein. The sample shows 55,000 to 70,000 distinct CDR3 sequences, around 4.9% of them seen only once. Trimming left V 5 bases short and J 1 base short, with 8 bases between. The CDR3 loop spans 13 amino acids. Germline loops: CDR1 KGHSH, CDR2 LQKENI. The V gene is TRBV18, the J gene TRBJ1-1; D is undetermined. Sequencing used whole blood. This sequence originates from an adult who was a healthcare worker with PCR-confirmed SARS-CoV-2 infection or an uninfected control (not recorded which). The CDR3, as DNA: TGTGCCAGCTCAATCGACAAGAACACTGAAGCTTTCTTT. Amino acids: CASSIDKNTEAFF.